This T cell receptor beta chain was documented in a study of response to subunit inactivated influenza vaccine. Study-wide results and limits: Researchers suggested that each seasonal influenza vaccination recruits few new T cells.

To note about this clonotype: As yet, its antigen is unknown.

V lost 6 bases to trimming and J lost 7 bases; unmatched junction nucleotides: 11. Germline CDR1 and CDR2: MNHNS and SASEGT. The CDR3 is 15 amino acids. TCRdb reanalysed the RT-PCR reads using MiXCR and keeps one entry per CDR3 protein. The sample consists of around 530,000 distinct CDR3 sequences, approximately 17% of them appearing once. V usage is TRBV6-1 and J usage is TRBJ1-1; 10 positions agree with TRBD1. The input for sequencing was CD4+ T cells sorted from PBMCs, taken about 23 months after vaccination. This TCR came from a man between 50 and 75 years old who received an inactivated influenza vaccine. The CDR3 here is CASSPDLTGGYEAFF. For the CDR3, the DNA is TGTGCCAGCAGCCCAGATTTGACAGGGGGCTATGAAGCTTTCTTT.